These 26 T cell receptor beta chains were sequenced from one sample in a study of T cell clonality in common variable immunodeficiency. General observations from the study: Fewer deletions and N-nucleotide insertions were reportedly seen in common variable immunodeficiency TCR beta sequences.

Data came from immunoSEQ multiplex PCR; TCRdb stores just in-frame clones and leaves some out. The specimen has under 25,000 clones, none found just once. These receptors are not linked to any known antigen. Sequencing input: peripheral blood mononuclear cells. The source of these receptors is a human donor with common variable immunodeficiency.

This clone has a handful of counts. The read is 3 residues too short to cover the CDR3 end, so that end is filled in from the germline J gene. The V and J genes are TRBV5-6 and TRBJ2-5; a possible D gene is TRBD1 (6 bases). Germline CDR1 SGHDT, CDR2 YYEEEE. With 2 bases removed from V and 3 bases from J, the gap between germline ends came to 11 bases. This CDR3 region has 14 residues. The CDR3: CASSFGAGEETQYF. The DNA read from the CDR3 is TGTGCCAGCAGCTTCGGGGCAGGGGAAGAGACC.

This clone was observed a few times. The read stops 3 residues short of the end of the CDR3; the missing end is completed from the germline J gene. The chain carries TRBV18 and TRBJ2-5; TRBD2 agrees at 7 bases. J gave up 0 bases and V 3 bases, and 16 bases lay outside the gene matches. In germline, CDR1 is KGHSH, CDR2 LQKENI. The CDR3 consists of 19 residues. This CDR3 is CASSPNYEPAGPNQETQYF. The part of the CDR3 DNA that was read is TGTGCCAGCTCACCGAACTACGAGCCAGCGGGACCCAACCAAGAGACC.

Details on this clone: Read sequence stops 3 residues before the CDR3 end, and the germline J gene provides the missing end. This chain connects TRBV5-1 to TRBJ2-7, with no clear D. CDR1 is SGHRS, CDR2 YFSETQ, per germline. Trimming shortened V by 2 bases and J by 3 bases, and 9 bases separated the two germline ends. The CDR3 is made up of 13 amino acids. The CDR3: CASSLRLRYEQYF. CDR3 DNA (partial): TGCGCCAGCAGCTTACGACTCCGCTACGAG.

Concerning this clone itself: The CDR3 goes on 3 residues after the read ends, and that part is filled in from the germline J gene. The J gene is TRBJ1-1, the V gene TRBV5-1; weak D call: TRBD1 (6 bases). From germline, CDR1 is SGHRS and CDR2 YFSETQ. The V end lost 5 bases, the J end lost 0 bases, and 14 bases lay between the germline ends. The CDR3 sequence is 15 residues long. The CDR3 sequence is CASRTGGGLNTEAFF. The part of the CDR3 DNA that was read is TGCGCCAGCAGAACGGGGGGCGGGTTGAACACTGAA. The full variable domain, with the rest looked up from reference TRBV5-1 and TRBJ1-1, is KAGVTQTPRYLIKTRGQQVTLSCSPISGHRSVSWYQQTPGQGLQFLFEYFSETQRNKGNFPGRFSGRQFSNSRSEMNVSTLELGDSALYLCASRTGGGLNTEAFFGQGTRLTVV.

This clone has more than one count but fewer than ten. The read falls 3 residues short of the CDR3 end, and the missing part is taken from the germline J gene. The chain combines TRBV7-2 with TRBJ2-1; D unclear. CDR1 is SGHTA and CDR2 is FQGNSA in the germline V gene. V lost 2 bases and J 9 bases, leaving 11 bases between the germline ends. The CDR3 loop spans 13 amino acids. The CDR3 bases that were read are TGTGCCAGCAGCTTAATTCCCTCCGGTGAG. Residues: CASSLIPSGE. The complete CDR3 sequence is CASSLIPSGEQFF. Supplemented by reference TRBV7-2 and TRBJ2-1, the full variable domain reads GAGVSQSPSNKVTEKGKDVELRCDPISGHTALYWYRQSLGQGLEFLIYFQGNSAPDKSGLPSDRFSAERTGGSVSTLTIQRTQQEDSAVYLCASSLIPSGEQFFGPGTRLTVL.

In this sample, this clone turned up a few times. The sequenced fragment ends 3 residues before the CDR3 boundary, so the rest is inferred from the germline J gene. The genes are TRBV7-3 and TRBJ2-2; no firm D call. Per germline, CDR1 SGHTA and CDR2 FQGTGA. This CDR3 comprises 12 residues. Trimming pared 5 bases from V and 6 bases from J, leaving 7 bases between. The chain's CDR3 is CASSVQAGELFF. CDR3 DNA (partial): TGTGCCAGCAGCGTGCAGGCCGGGGAG.

Turning to this clone: Read sequence stops 3 residues before the CDR3 end, and the germline J gene provides the missing end. The chain links TRBV7-8 to TRBJ2-7; a possible D gene is TRBD2 (7 bases). Germline V gene data show CDR1 as SGHVS and CDR2 as FQNEAQ. V was trimmed by 6 bases and J by 1 base, leaving 16 bases between them. The CDR3 length is 15 residues. CDR3 bases read: TGTGCCAGCAGTGGGGGGCTAGCGGAGTCCTACGAG. It specifies CASSGGLAESYE. The whole CDR3 protein reads CASSGGLAESYEQYF. The full variable domain, its missing parts supplied by reference TRBV7-8 and TRBJ2-7, is GAGVSQSPRYKVAKRGQDVALRCDPISGHVSLFWYQQALGQGPEFLTYFQNEAQLDKSGLPSDRFFAERPEGSVSTLKIQRTQQEDSAVYLCASSGGLAESYEQYFGPGTRLTVT.

This clone was detected only a few times. Coverage ceases 3 residues before the CDR3 finishes, and the germline J gene fills in the end. The V and J genes are TRBV19 and TRBJ1-5; a possible D gene is TRBD1 (5 bases). Trimming cost V 4 bases and J 3 bases, with 13 bases left between them. The CDR3 has 15 residues. Per germline, CDR1 LNHDA and CDR2 SQIVND (reference sequence). Incomplete CDR3 DNA: TGTGCCAGTAGTAAGAGGGGAGGACCCAATCAGCCC. It codes for CASSKRGGPNQP. The whole CDR3 sequence reads CASSKRGGPNQPQHF. The entire variable domain, with the rest obtained from reference TRBV19 and TRBJ1-5, is as follows: DGGITQSPKYLFRKEGQNVTLSCEQNLNHDAMYWYRQDPGQGLRLIYYSQIVNDFQKGDIAEGYSVSREKKESFPLTVTSAQKNPTAFYLCASSKRGGPNQPQHFGDGTRLSIL.

The CDR3 bases that were read are TGTGCCAGCAGCTCCGGGACTAGCTGGAACGAG. This sequence encodes CASSSGTSWNE. The entire CDR3 reads CASSSGTSWNEQYF. V usage is TRBV7-9 and J usage is TRBJ2-7; 9 bases match TRBD2. Read data end 3 residues before the CDR3 end; the end is taken from the germline J gene. CDR3 size: 14 residues. CDR1 SEHNR and CDR2 FQNEAQ come from the germline V gene (reference sequence). V dropped 4 bases and J dropped 5; count of bases not matched to a gene: 6.

As regards this clone: The read ends 3 residues early relative to the CDR3; the germline J gene fills the gap. This rearrangement joins TRBV19 to TRBJ2-1; 10 bases align to TRBD2. V shed 3 bases and J 9 bases; nucleotides not matched to a gene: 8. This CDR3 region has 15 residues. Per germline, CDR1 LNHDA and CDR2 SQIVND (reference sequence). The CDR3 loop is CASSIRLAGVLEQFF. The part of the CDR3 DNA that was read is TGTGCCAGTAGTATTCGGCTAGCGGGAGTGCTTGAG. The variable domain in full, completed from reference TRBV19 and TRBJ2-1, reads DGGITQSPKYLFRKEGQNVTLSCEQNLNHDAMYWYRQDPGQGLRLIYYSQIVNDFQKGDIAEGYSVSREKKESFPLTVTSAQKNPTAFYLCASSIRLAGVLEQFFGPGTRLTVL.

This clone occurred a few times. The read terminates 3 residues before the CDR3 end, so the remaining end is supplied by the germline J gene. V is TRBV30 and J is TRBJ2-5, with D unclear. The germline V gene encodes CDR1 GTSNPN and CDR2 SVGIG (reference sequence). The CDR3 runs to 15 residues. Trimming shortened V by 3 bases and J by 5 bases, and 19 bases separated the two germline ends. CDR3 sequence: CAWSLGMSAWETQYF. The DNA read from the CDR3 is TGTGCCTGGAGCCTAGGTATGTCGGCATGGGAGACC.

In the case of this clone: The missing CDR3 end, 3 residues past where the read stops, is filled in from the germline J gene. This chain links TRBV6-2 or TRBV6-3 with TRBJ2-5; 9 positions agree with TRBD2. Germline lookup yields CDR1 MNHEY and CDR2 SVGEGT. Trimming removed 0 bases from V and 0 bases from J; junction bases left unmatched: 2. The CDR3 loop spans 16 amino acids. The CDR3 sequence is CASSYSSGGDQETQYF. The CDR3 bases that were read are TGTGCCAGCAGTTACTCTAGCGGGGGTGACCAAGAGACC.

This clone appeared a few times. The DNA ends 3 residues before the CDR3 does, and the rest of the CDR3 is filled in from the germline J gene. V usage is TRBV18 and J usage is TRBJ1-1, with D perhaps matching TRBD1 (6 bases). Per germline, CDR1 KGHSH and CDR2 LQKENI. The CDR3 totals 14 residues. The DNA read from the CDR3 is TGTGCCAGCTCACCCTCGGACAGATCTGGCGAA. It is translated as CASSPSDRSGE. In full, the CDR3 is CASSPSDRSGEAFF. Full variable domain (rest looked up from reference TRBV18 and TRBJ1-1): NAGVMQNPRHLVRRRGQEARLRCSPMKGHSHVYWYRQLPEEGLKFMVYLQKENIIDESGMPKERFSAEFPKEGPSILRIQQVVRGDSAAYFCASSPSDRSGEAFFGQGTRLTVV.

About this clone: With the read ending 3 residues before the CDR3 end, the germline J gene is used to fill in that end. J is TRBJ2-1 and V is TRBV19; a possible D gene is TRBD1 (6 bases). The V gene lost 1 base and the J gene lost 4 bases, with 14 bases spanning the gap. The CDR3 length is 16 residues. Looked up from germline, CDR1 is LNHDA and CDR2 is SQIVND (reference sequence). CDR3 DNA (partial): TGTGCCAGTAGTATAGGGTGGGACATCCTATACAATGAG. As protein: CASSIGWDILYNE. The CDR3, in full, reads CASSIGWDILYNEQFF. The full variable domain, its missing parts supplied by reference TRBV19 and TRBJ2-1, is DGGITQSPKYLFRKEGQNVTLSCEQNLNHDAMYWYRQDPGQGLRLIYYSQIVNDFQKGDIAEGYSVSREKKESFPLTVTSAQKNPTAFYLCASSIGWDILYNEQFFGPGTRLTVL.

This clone was recorded at least ten times. The CDR3 goes on 3 residues after the read ends, and that part is filled in from the germline J gene. The V and J genes are TRBV19 and TRBJ2-6, with D unresolved. The CDR3 consists of 13 residues. Per germline, CDR1 LNHDA and CDR2 SQIVND (reference sequence). V lost 6 bases, J lost 1 base, and 4 bases lay in between. The CDR3 loop reads CASRTSGANVLTF. The sequenced CDR3 bases are TGTGCCAGTAGGACTTCTGGGGCCAACGTC. Combining the CDR3 with reference TRBV19 and TRBJ2-6 gives the whole variable domain DGGITQSPKYLFRKEGQNVTLSCEQNLNHDAMYWYRQDPGQGLRLIYYSQIVNDFQKGDIAEGYSVSREKKESFPLTVTSAQKNPTAFYLCASRTSGANVLTFGAGSRLTVL.

There are a few counts of this clone. From the germline J gene comes the end of the CDR3, since the read stops 3 residues before it. The rearrangement links TRBV19 to TRBJ1-5, with 8 bases matching TRBD1. The CDR3 has 15 amino acids. CDR1 is LNHDA and CDR2 is SQIVND in the germline V gene (reference sequence). The trim removed 5 bases at V and 6 bases at J, leaving 9 bases unmatched. Incomplete CDR3 DNA: TGTGCCAGTAGTCAGACGGGACAGGTGAGTCAGCCC. Its protein is CASSQTGQVSQP. The CDR3 reads in full as CASSQTGQVSQPQHF.

Details on this clone: The read finishes 3 residues shy of the CDR3 end, and the germline J gene is used to complete it. The chain carries TRBV19 and TRBJ1-5, with 9 positions matching TRBD1. V gave up 7 bases and J gave up 4 bases; unmatched junction bases: 8. Germline CDR1 is LNHDA and CDR2 is SQIVND (reference sequence). This CDR3 has 15 amino acids. The CDR3 sequence is CASIGTGIINQPQHF. Incomplete CDR3 DNA: TGTGCCAGTATTGGGACAGGGATTATTAATCAGCCC.

Incomplete CDR3 DNA: TGTGCCACTTCAGTTGCAACTAATGAAAAA. Translated, it gives CATSVATNEK. The CDR3 in its entirety is CATSVATNEKLFF. The genes are TRBV19 and TRBJ1-4; no reliable D call. The CDR3 end falls 3 residues outside the read, so it is completed with the germline J gene. The germline V and J ends were trimmed by 10 bases and 0 bases, with 9 bases remaining between them. CDR1 LNHDA and CDR2 SQIVND come from the germline V gene (reference sequence). The CDR3 totals 13 residues. The full variable domain, with the rest looked up from reference TRBV19 and TRBJ1-4, is DGGITQSPKYLFRKEGQNVTLSCEQNLNHDAMYWYRQDPGQGLRLIYYSQIVNDFQKGDIAEGYSVSREKKESFPLTVTSAQKNPTAFYLCATSVATNEKLFFGSGTQLSVL.

Comments on this clone: Sequencing ends 3 residues short of the CDR3 end; the germline J gene provides the rest. This chain links TRBV2 with TRBJ2-7; D may be TRBD1 (6 bases). Trimming stripped 8 bases from V and 1 base from J, with 12 bases between. Germline V lookup: CDR1 SNHLY, CDR2 FYNNEI. The CDR3 consists of 13 residues. The covered CDR3 bases are TGTGCCAGCGGACAGAGAGAATCCTACGAG. Protein: CASGQRESYE. The entire CDR3 protein is CASGQRESYEQYF.

This clone was found many times. The CDR3 end lies 3 residues beyond the end of the read and is filled in from the germline J gene. The chain recombines TRBV20-1 with TRBJ2-1; 15 bases agree with TRBD2. Unmatched junction bases numbered 4, after V lost 4 bases and J lost 9 bases. This CDR3 comprises 14 residues. The germline CDR1 and CDR2 sequences are DFQATT and SNEGSKA (reference sequence). The CDR3 here is CSAIGTSGRLEQFF. Partial CDR3 DNA: TGCAGTGCTATCGGGACTAGCGGGAGGCTTGAG.

Worth noting for this clone: The observed sequence ends 3 residues before the CDR3 terminus, with the missing tail filled in from the germline J gene. The V and J genes are TRBV2 and TRBJ2-1; 10 positions match TRBD2. Germline V CDR1 and CDR2: SNHLY, FYNNEI. The ends lost 7 bases at V and 0 bases at J; junction bases unmatched: 6. CDR3 size: 16 residues. The CDR3 bases that were read are TGTGCCAGCATCCAGCGGGGGGGCAGCTCCTACAATGAG. Translation gives CASIQRGGSSYNE. The entire CDR3 protein reads CASIQRGGSSYNEQFF. The complete variable domain, with remaining parts taken from reference TRBV2 and TRBJ2-1, reads EPEVTQTPSHQVTQMGQEVILRCVPISNHLYFYWYRQILGQKVEFLVSFYNNEISEKSEIFDDQFSVERPDGSNFTLKIRSTKLEDSAMYFCASIQRGGSSYNEQFFGPGTRLTVL.

This clone was counted only a few times. The CDR3 goes on 3 residues after the read ends, and that part is filled in from the germline J gene. Other DNA sequences of this sample code for an identical CDR3. The rearrangement links TRBV7-8 to TRBJ2-7; tentative D call: TRBD2 (6 bases). The CDR3 sequence is 15 residues long. V was trimmed by 1 base and J by 4 bases, leaving 14 bases between them. Germline V CDR1 and CDR2: SGHVS, FQNEAQ. Partial CDR3 DNA: TGTGCCAGCAGCTTAGATGCTAGCGCGGTATACGAG. Translating gives CASSLDASAVYE. The full-length CDR3 reads as CASSLDASAVYEQYF.

This clone was counted ten times or more. The read falls 3 residues short of the CDR3 end, and the missing part is taken from the germline J gene. The rearrangement uses TRBV7-7 and TRBJ2-5; D unclear. This CDR3 comprises 13 residues. CDR1 and CDR2 (germline): SSHAT, FNYEAQ (reference sequence). Trimming removed 2 bases from V and 5 bases from J, with 9 bases in between. The part of the CDR3 DNA that was read is TGTGCCAGCAGCTTATTCGGGTTGGAGACC. The encoded protein is CASSLFGLET. The whole CDR3 protein is CASSLFGLETQYF.

In its sample, this clone was seen a few times. Read data end 3 residues before the CDR3 end; the end is taken from the germline J gene. The chain is built from TRBV7-6 and TRBJ2-5; D is uncertain. The germline CDR1 and CDR2 sequences are SGHVS and FNYEAQ. The CDR3 runs to 13 residues. V lost 1 base and J lost 5, with 8 bases in between. The CDR3 sequence is CASSLVPGETQYF. The sequenced part of the CDR3 DNA is TGTGCCAGCAGCTTAGTTCCTGGCGAGACC.

The sample holds a few counts of this clone. The sequenced part of the CDR3 DNA is TGTGCCTGGACCGTCTACAATGAG. Amino acid sequence: CAWTVYNE. The full CDR3 protein is CAWTVYNEQFF. The rearrangement joins TRBV30 to TRBJ2-1; D unresolved. The read falls 3 residues short of the CDR3 end, and the missing part is taken from the germline J gene. This CDR3 has 11 residues. V lost 4 bases and J 3 bases, leaving 4 bases between the germline ends. The germline V gene encodes CDR1 GTSNPN and CDR2 SVGIG (reference sequence). Complete variable domain (other parts from reference TRBV30 and TRBJ2-1): SQTIHQWPATLVQPVGSPLSLECTVEGTSNPNLYWYRQAAGRGLQLLFYSVGIGQISSEVPQNLSASRPQDRQFILSSKKLLLSDSGFYLCAWTVYNEQFFGPGTRLTVL.

Turning to this clone: The read halts 3 residues ahead of the CDR3 end, with the missing end drawn from the germline J gene. This chain uses TRBV19 with TRBJ1-2, with 7 bases lining up with TRBD1. The junction had 7 bases not matched to a gene; V was cut back by 7 bases and J by 2 bases. This CDR3 is 14 amino acids long. CDR1 is LNHDA, CDR2 SQIVND, per germline (reference sequence). The CDR3 DNA, read in part, is TGTGCCAGTAAAAACAGGGGACCGAACTATGGC. Translation: CASKNRGPNYG. The CDR3 as a whole reads CASKNRGPNYGYTF.